This TCR beta chain was identified during a study of T cell responses to AZD1222 COVID-19 vaccine. As concerns this clone: The antigen is undetermined.

The table came from immunoSEQ multiplex PCR; TCRdb's copy has only in-frame clones and leaves some out. Among about 140,000 clones listed, more than 85% were seen once. General study findings and limits: After the peak T cell response, and only then, were repertoires sampled.

Trimming removed 4 bases at V and 0 bases at J, with 12 bases between. The CDR3 spans 15 residues. Germline V CDR1 and CDR2: SGHVS, FQNEAQ. The sequence was collected from an adult in good health. This specimen consisted of peripheral blood, obtained on day 0 of AZD1222 vaccination. J is TRBJ2-5 and V is TRBV7-8; D gene uncertain. The DNA for the CDR3 is TGTGCCAGCAGCTCGGGCGGCTGGTACCAAGAGACCCAGTACTTC. Protein product: CASSSGGWYQETQYF.